This TCR beta chain is from a study of technical replicates of blood from several donors. Germline CDR1 is MNHEY and CDR2 is SMNVEV (reference sequence). The CDR3 contains 14 residues. V was shortened by 3 bases and J by 1 base, with 9 bases between the two germline ends. The table came from immunoSEQ multiplex PCR; TCRdb's copy has only in-frame clones and leaves some out. The profile shows some 90,000 clones, approximately 95% of them singletons. The sequence was obtained from a human donor in good health. The V call is TRBV27, the J call TRBJ1-1; D gene uncertain. Sequenced input: T cells isolated from PBMCs. CDR3 coding DNA: TGTGCCAGCAGTTTTTTCGGTAAGAACACTGAAGCTTTCTTT. Its protein product is CASSFFGKNTEAFF.